The TCR beta chain under discussion was sequenced for a study of T-cell reconstitution after alpha-beta-depleted transplantation in children. Notes on the study in general: About two months after transplant, alpha-beta T cells reportedly came from several hundred expanded graft clones. The authors attributed T-cell counts and diversity one year after transplant mostly to newly produced T cells. Recipient T cells and thymic progenitors that survived gave rise to the high TCRbeta diversity observed at day 60 in some patients.

This clonotype came up a few times. Its antigen is undetermined. Unique molecular identifiers were used to barcode this TCRbeta library. TCRdb re-called the PCR reads through MiXCR, storing one row per CDR3 protein. The table has fewer than 250,000 distinct CDR3 sequences, under 20% seen once; the top ten hold approximately 40%. The CDR3 has 15 amino acids. Germline-derived CDR1 and CDR2 are SEHNR and FQNEAQ (reference sequence). Trimming cost V 7 bases and J 0 bases, with 13 bases left between them. Source: PBMCs, mostly from graft donor cells, taken 360 days after TCRalphabeta/CD19-depleted stem cell transplant. The TCR comes from a male patient aged 2 to 10 who had a stem cell transplant for acute lymphoblastic leukemia, so the T cells may come from the graft donor. The chain carries TRBV7-9 and TRBJ2-1; D call uncertain. The CDR3 coding sequence is TGTGCCAGCACCTGGTCTCTTCGCTCCTACAATGAGCAGTTCTTC. It codes for CASTWSLRSYNEQFF. Looking up the rest from reference TRBV7-9 and TRBJ2-1 gives the full variable domain: DTGVSQNPRHKITKRGQNVTFRCDPISEHNRLYWYRQTLGQGPEFLTYFQNEAQLEKSRLLSDRFSAERPKGSFSTLEIQRTEQGDSAMYLCASTWSLRSYNEQFFGPGTRLTVL.